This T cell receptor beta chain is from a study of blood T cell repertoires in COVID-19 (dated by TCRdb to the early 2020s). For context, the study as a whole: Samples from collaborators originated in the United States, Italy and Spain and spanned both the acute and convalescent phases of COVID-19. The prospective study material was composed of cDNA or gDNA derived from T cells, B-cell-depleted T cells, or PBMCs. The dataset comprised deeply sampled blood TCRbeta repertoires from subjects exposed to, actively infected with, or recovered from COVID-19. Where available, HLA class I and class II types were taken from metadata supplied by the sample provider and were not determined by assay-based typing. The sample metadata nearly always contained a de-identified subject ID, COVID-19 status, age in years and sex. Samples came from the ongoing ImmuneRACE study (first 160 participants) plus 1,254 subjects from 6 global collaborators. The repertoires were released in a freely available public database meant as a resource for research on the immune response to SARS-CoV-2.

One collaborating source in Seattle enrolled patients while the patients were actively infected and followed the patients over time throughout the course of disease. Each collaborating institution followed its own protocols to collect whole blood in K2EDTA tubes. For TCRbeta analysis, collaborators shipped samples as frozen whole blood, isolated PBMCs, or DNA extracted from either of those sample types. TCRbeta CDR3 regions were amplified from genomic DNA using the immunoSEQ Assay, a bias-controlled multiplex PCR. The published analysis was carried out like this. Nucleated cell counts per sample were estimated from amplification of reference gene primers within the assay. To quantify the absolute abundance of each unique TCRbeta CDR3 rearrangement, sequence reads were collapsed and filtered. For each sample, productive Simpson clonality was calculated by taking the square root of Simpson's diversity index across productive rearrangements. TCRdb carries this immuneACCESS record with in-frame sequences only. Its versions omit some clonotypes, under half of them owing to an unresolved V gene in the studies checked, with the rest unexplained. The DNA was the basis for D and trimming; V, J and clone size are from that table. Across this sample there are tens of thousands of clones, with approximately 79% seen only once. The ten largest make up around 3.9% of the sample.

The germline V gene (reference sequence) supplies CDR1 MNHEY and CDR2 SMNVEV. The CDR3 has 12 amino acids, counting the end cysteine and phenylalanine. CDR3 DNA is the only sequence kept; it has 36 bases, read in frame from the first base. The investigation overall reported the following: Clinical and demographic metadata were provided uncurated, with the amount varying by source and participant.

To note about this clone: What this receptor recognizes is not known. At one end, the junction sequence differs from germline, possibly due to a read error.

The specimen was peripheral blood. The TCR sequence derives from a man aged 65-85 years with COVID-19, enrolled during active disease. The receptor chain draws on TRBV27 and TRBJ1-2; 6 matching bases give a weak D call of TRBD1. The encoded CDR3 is CASTMTGLGLVF. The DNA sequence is TGTGCCAGCACCATGACAGGCCTTGGCCTCGTCTTC.